The clone carrying this T cell receptor beta chain showed up many times. Its cognate antigen is unknown. Molecular barcoded adaptors covering alpha/delta and beta/gamma chains were used on about 390 ng RNA. TCRdb recomputed calls from the reads with MiXCR, one row per CDR3 protein. The sample has about 130,000 distinct CDR3 sequences, approximately 12% seen once. The source of the sample is a study of read filtering for tumor transcriptome and immune sequencing. Regarding the study as a whole: Around 80% of IR-seq clonotypes had a single read, yet these held approximately 3.5% of reads.

The TCR originated in a donor aged 40 or over with multiple myeloma. The sequenced sample consisted of a population of CD138-negative cells sorted from bone marrow.

DNA for the CDR3: TGCGCCAGCAGCTTGGGACAGAGCAATCAGCCCCAGCATTTT. Protein product: CASSLGQSNQPQHF. The V gene is TRBV5-1, the J gene TRBJ1-5, with a possible D match to TRBD1 (5 bases). Trimming removed 0 bases from V and 1 base from J, with 5 bases in between. CDR3 size: 14 residues. Germline loops: CDR1 SGHRS, CDR2 YFSETQ.